These T cell receptor beta chains were read from a single sample in a study of OX40 agonist ivuxolimab in advanced cancers. Generated by immunoSEQ multiplex PCR, the TCRdb table keeps only in-frame clones and is missing some. The sample gives about 98,000 clones, 88% of which show up once; 0.7% to 0.95% is in the top ten. Source: CD4+ or CD8+ T cells sorted from blood, taken in a trial of the OX40 agonist ivuxolimab. Source of these receptors: an adult with an advanced solid tumor such as melanoma, head and neck, liver or kidney cancer. The CDR3 runs from the conserved cysteine through the conserved F or W. A D gene is named only where the DNA matches it firmly. Not every row has a clone size; where given, it reads once, few, many or a size class.

TRBV7-2,TRBD1,TRBJ2-3,.,TGTGCCAGCACCCCCCTCGGGACAGTCACAGATACGCAGTATTTT,CASTPLGTVTDTQYF
TRBV6-1,TRBD2,TRBJ2-4,.,TGTGCCAGCAGTGAGGGAGGGATCGGATACATTCAGTACTTC,CASSEGGIGYIQYF
TRBV6-1,TRBD2,TRBJ2-5,.,TGTGCCAGCAGTGAACCTTTACTAGCGGGAAGGAGAGAGACCCAGTACTTC,CASSEPLLAGRRETQYF
TRBV7-2,.,TRBJ2-7,.,TGTGCCAGCAGCCCCAGCACAAGCAAGAGCGAGCAGTACTTC,CASSPSTSKSEQYF
TRBV6-6,.,TRBJ1-1,.,TGTGCCAGCCTTGTGAACACTGAAGCTTTCTTT,CASLVNTEAFF
TRBV9,TRBD2,TRBJ2-5,few,TGTGCCAGCAGCCTTACTGGACTAGCGGGACGGGGAGAGACCCAGTACTTC,CASSLTGLAGRGETQYF
TRBV5-4,TRBD2,TRBJ2-3,.,TGTGCCAGCAGTCTGGCGGGAGCCTCAGATACGCAGTATTTT,CASSLAGASDTQYF
TRBV30,.,TRBJ2-2,.,TGTGCCTGGAGTGTAGTCTCAGCGCCCGGGGAGCTGTTTTTT,CAWSVVSAPGELFF
TRBV5-8,.,TRBJ1-4,.,TGTGCCAGCAGCTTCGGGACATCGCCGTTTTTT,CASSFGTSPFF
TRBV10-3,.,TRBJ1-2,few,TGTGCCATCAGTGAGCTAGGGACCAACTATGGCTACACCTTC,CAISELGTNYGYTF
TRBV28,TRBD1,TRBJ1-1,.,TGTGCCAGCAGTGTTCATCTGACAGGGATGAACACTGAAGCTTTCTTT,CASSVHLTGMNTEAFF
TRBV28,TRBD1,TRBJ1-4,once,TGTGCCAGCAGTACTAACTCCGGGACAGTCAATGAAAAACTGTTTTTT,CASSTNSGTVNEKLFF
TRBV4-2,.,TRBJ1-1,.,TGTGCCAGCAGCCAAGATAGTAACACTCTAGGGACTGAAGCTTTCTTT,CASSQDSNTLGTEAFF
TRBV15,.,TRBJ1-1,.,TGTGCTAGAGGGGGCACTGAAGCTTTCTTT,CARGGTEAFF
TRBV6-5,.,TRBJ1-1,many,TGTGCCAGCAGTTACGGGGGGGTTAGTAACACTGAAGCTTTCTTT,CASSYGGVSNTEAFF
TRBV30,.,TRBJ2-5,.,TGTGCCTGGTCGACTGGCGTGCAAGAGACCCAGTACTTC,CAWSTGVQETQYF
TRBV5-4,.,TRBJ1-2,.,TGTGCCAGCAGCTCGCCGGGACGGAGGAACTATGGCTACACCTTC,CASSSPGRRNYGYTF
TRBV19,.,TRBJ1-3,.,TGTGCCAGTACCCCCGCGGCGGTCCGAGGGGCCACCATATATTTT,CASTPAAVRGATIYF
TRBV5-6,.,TRBJ2-5,.,TGTGCCAGCAGCTTCCGGCAAGAGACCCAGTACTTC,CASSFRQETQYF
TRBV2,TRBD2,TRBJ2-2,.,TGTGCCAGCAAGGTGGGCCTAGCGGGAGTCGCCGGGGAGCTGTTTTTT,CASKVGLAGVAGELFF
TRBV18,TRBD2,TRBJ2-1,.,TGTGCCAGCTCGGAATGGCAGCGGGAGGGCAATGAGCAGTTCTTC,CASSEWQREGNEQFF
TRBV29-1,TRBD1,TRBJ1-1,few,TGCAGCGCCCTGACAGGGGGACCAACTGAAGCTTTCTTT,CSALTGGPTEAFF
TRBV5-1,.,TRBJ2-5,.,TGCGCCAGCACATTCGGCCTCTTTCAGGAGACCCAGTACTTC,CASTFGLFQETQYF
TRBV7-2,TRBD1,TRBJ1-3,.,TGTGCCAGCAGCTTGACAGGGAGCTCTGGAAACACCATATATTTT,CASSLTGSSGNTIYF
TRBV11-2,.,TRBJ2-7,.,TGTGCCAGCAGCACCGACGGGGCACAAGGCCACGAGCAGTACTTC,CASSTDGAQGHEQYF
TRBV5-1,TRBD2,TRBJ2-7,.,TGCGCCAGCAGCTTGGGACTAGCGGGAGTCTACGAGCAGTACTTC,CASSLGLAGVYEQYF
TRBV27,TRBD2,TRBJ2-5,once,TGTGCCAGCAGCGTAGCGGGAGTGAAAGAGACCCAGTACTTC,CASSVAGVKETQYF